This T cell receptor (beta chain) is drawn from a study of human versus mouse CDR3 diversity and MHC coevolution. Comments on this clone: What it binds is unknown.

Assay: immunoSEQ multiplex PCR; the TCRdb copy retains only in-frame clones and omits some. The sample yields just under 60,000 clones, 90% to 95% seen once. The CDR3 has 16 amino acids. The V gene end was trimmed by 6 bases and the J gene end by 8 bases; junction bases not matched to a gene: 16. The germline V gene has CDR1 LNHDA and CDR2 SQIVND (reference sequence). Broader study findings: Human T cells underwent selection on roughly 6 different MHC II alleles. Among all groups, two of three human donors showed least clonal inequality. Humans had the largest estimated TCR beta repertoire, 1.5 million to 2 million clonotypes.

The V gene is TRBV19, the J gene TRBJ2-4; 7 nucleotides align to TRBD1. Sequencing was carried out using naive CD4+ T cells from blood. Subset described: CD45RO-negative CD62L-positive naive CD4 T cells. This sequence originates from a person between 60 and 70 years old in good health. The CDR3 coding sequence is TGTGCCAGTAGCCCACCCCTGGGACAGCGAGCGGACATTCAGTACTTC. It yields the protein CASSPPLGQRADIQYF.